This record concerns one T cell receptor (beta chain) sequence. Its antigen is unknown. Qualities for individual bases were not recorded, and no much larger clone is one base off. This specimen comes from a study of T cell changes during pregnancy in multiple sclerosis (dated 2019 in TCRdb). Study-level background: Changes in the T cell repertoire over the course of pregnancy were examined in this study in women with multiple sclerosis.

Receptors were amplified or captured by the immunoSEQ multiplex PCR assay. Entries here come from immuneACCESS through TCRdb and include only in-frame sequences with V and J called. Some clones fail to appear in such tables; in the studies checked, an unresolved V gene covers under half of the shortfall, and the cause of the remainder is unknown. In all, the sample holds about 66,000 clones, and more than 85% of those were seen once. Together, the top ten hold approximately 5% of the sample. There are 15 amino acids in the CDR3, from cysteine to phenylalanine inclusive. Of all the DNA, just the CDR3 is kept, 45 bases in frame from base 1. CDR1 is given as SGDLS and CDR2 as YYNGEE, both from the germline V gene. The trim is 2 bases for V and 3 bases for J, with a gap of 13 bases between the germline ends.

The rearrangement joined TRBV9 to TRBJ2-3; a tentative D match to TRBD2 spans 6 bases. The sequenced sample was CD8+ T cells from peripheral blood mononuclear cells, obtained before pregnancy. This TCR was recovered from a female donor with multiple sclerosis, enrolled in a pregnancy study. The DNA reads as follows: TGTGCCAGCAGCGTTGGGGGGTTCGATACAGATACGCAGTATTTT. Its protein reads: CASSVGGFDTDTQYF.